This paragraph reports one T cell receptor beta chain. Its specificity is not known. This sample was included in a study of cytomegalovirus exposure and HLA in healthy donors. The PCR made use of 60 Vbeta and 13 Jbeta primers. The method was immunoSEQ multiplex PCR; TCRdb's version includes in-frame clones alone and lacks a portion of them. This table holds some 48,000 clones, 80% found once. Findings of the study overall: A likely sequencing artifact accounted for one observed cluster of highly shared sequence variants. It has been reported that TCR beta sequences accurately predicted the HLA-A and HLA-B alleles of most subjects.

The CDR3 totals 16 residues. The J segment lost 5 bases and the V segment lost 3 bases, leaving 9 bases of the junction unmatched. Germline values: CDR1 LNHDA, CDR2 SQIVND (reference sequence). The sequencing input was PBMCs. This clonotype was obtained from a man under 40 in good health and CMV-seropositive. The V call is TRBV19, the J call TRBJ1-4, with TRBD1 matching over 7 bases. The CDR3 region has the DNA TGTGCCAGTAGTATGGCACCGGGACAGCAGAATGAAAAACTGTTTTTT. Its protein is CASSMAPGQQNEKLFF.